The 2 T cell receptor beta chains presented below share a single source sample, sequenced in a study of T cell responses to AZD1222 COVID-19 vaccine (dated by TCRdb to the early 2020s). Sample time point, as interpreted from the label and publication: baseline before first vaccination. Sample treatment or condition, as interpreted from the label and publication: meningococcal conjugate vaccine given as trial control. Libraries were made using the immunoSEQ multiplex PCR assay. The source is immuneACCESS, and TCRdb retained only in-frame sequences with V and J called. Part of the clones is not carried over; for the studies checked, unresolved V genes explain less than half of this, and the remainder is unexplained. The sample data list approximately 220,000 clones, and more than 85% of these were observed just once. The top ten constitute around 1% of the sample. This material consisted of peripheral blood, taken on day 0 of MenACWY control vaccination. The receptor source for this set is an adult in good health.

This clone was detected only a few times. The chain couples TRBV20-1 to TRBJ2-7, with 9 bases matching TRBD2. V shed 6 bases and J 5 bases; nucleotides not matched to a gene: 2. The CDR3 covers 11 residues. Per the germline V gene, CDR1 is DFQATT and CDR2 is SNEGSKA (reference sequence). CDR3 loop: CSARTSDEQYF. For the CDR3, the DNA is TGCAGTGCACGGACTAGCGACGAGCAGTACTTC.

CDR3 protein: CASSLDRRIPSNGYTF. DNA of the CDR3: TGTGCCAGCAGCTTAGACCGACGGATTCCAAGCAACGGCTACACCTTC. The chain has TRBV11-2 and TRBJ1-2; unclear D gene. From germline, CDR1 is SGHAT and CDR2 FQNNGV. V was cut by 0 bases and J by 8 bases, with 19 bases left in between. The CDR3 spans 16 residues.